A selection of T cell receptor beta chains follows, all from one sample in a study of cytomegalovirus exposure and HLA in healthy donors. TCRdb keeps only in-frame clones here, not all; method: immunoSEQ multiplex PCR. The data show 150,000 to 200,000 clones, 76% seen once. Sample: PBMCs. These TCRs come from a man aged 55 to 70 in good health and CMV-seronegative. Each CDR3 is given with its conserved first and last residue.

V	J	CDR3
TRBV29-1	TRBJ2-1	CSVEEREYHEQFF
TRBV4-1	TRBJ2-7	CASRPTSTPSHEQYF
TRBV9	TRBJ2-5	CASTVPRRQGEETQYF
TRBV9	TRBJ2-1	CASSVQNEQFF
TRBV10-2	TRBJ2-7	CASSGTSGALGPHYEQYF
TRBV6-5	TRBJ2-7	CATAETSYEQYF
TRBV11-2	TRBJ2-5	CASSFRLAGGEETQYF
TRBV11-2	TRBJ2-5	CASSLDLAGETQYF
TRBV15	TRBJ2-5	CATSGTTRPQETQYF
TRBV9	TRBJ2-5	CASSVIGLAGGTQYF
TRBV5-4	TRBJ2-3	CASSVDYTDTQYF
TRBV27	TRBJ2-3	CASSWERTTDTQYF
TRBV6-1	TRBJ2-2	CASSEAPGNTGELFF
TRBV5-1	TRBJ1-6	CASRLSLGRTLHF